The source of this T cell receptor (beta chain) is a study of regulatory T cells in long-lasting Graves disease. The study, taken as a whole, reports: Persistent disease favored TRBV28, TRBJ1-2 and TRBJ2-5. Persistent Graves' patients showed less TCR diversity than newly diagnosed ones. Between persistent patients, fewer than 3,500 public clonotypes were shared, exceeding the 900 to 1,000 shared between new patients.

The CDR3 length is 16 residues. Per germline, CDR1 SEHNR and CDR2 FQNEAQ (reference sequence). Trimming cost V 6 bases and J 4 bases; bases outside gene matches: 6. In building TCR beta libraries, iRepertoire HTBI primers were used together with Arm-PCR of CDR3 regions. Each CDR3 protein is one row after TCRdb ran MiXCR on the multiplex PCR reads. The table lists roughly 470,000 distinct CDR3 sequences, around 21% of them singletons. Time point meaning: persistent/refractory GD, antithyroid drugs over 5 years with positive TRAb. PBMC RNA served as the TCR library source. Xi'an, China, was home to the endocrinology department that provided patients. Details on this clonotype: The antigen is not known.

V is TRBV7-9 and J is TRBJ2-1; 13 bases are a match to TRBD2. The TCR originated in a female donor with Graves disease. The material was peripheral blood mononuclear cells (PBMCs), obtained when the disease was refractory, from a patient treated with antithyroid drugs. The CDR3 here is CASSSGTSGTYNEQFF. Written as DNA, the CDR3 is TGTGCCAGCAGTTCCGGGACTAGCGGGACATACAATGAGCAGTTCTTC.